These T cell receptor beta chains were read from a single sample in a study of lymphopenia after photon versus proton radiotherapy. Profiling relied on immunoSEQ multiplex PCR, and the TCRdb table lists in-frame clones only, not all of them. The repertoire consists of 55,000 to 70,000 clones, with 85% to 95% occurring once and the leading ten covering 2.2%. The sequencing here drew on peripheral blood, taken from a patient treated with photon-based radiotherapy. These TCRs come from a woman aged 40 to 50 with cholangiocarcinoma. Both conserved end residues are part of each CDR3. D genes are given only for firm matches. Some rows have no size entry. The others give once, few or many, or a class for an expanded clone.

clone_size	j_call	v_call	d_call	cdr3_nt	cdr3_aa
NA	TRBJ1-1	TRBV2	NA	TGTGCCAGCAGTGACAGGGGCACTGAAGCTTTCTTT	CASSDRGTEAFF
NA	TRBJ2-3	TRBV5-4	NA	TGTGCCAGCAGCCAAGGGGTTACGGCAGATACGCAGTATTTT	CASSQGVTADTQYF
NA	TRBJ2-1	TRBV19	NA	TGTGCCAGTAGTATAGTGCCCCGCGCGGAGCAGTTCTTC	CASSIVPRAEQFF
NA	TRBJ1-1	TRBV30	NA	TGTGCCTGTACCAGGACAGAGATGAACACTGAAGCTTTCTTT	CACTRTEMNTEAFF
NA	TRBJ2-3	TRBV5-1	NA	TGCGCCAGCAGCCCTGGGACCACAAAGGATACGCAGTATTTT	CASSPGTTKDTQYF
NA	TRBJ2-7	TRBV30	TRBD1	TGTGCCTGGAGTGTAATAGGGGGCGGCTACGAGCAGTACTTC	CAWSVIGGGYEQYF
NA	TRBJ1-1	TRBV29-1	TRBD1	TGCAGCGGGGAGGGGGGACAGGGCAACACTGAAGCTTTCTTT	CSGEGGQGNTEAFF
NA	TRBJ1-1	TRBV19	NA	TGTGCCAGTAGTATTGAAGGGACTGAAGCTTTCTTT	CASSIEGTEAFF
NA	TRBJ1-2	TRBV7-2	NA	TGTGCCAGCAGCTCCGGAAGGGTGGAGTCTCATGGCTACACCTTC	CASSSGRVESHGYTF
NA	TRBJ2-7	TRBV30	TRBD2	TGTGCCTGGACTAGCGGGAGTTCGAACGAGCAGTACTTC	CAWTSGSSNEQYF
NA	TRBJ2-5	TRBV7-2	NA	TGTGCCAGCGGGAGGGGGCTAGAGACCCAGTACTTC	CASGRGLETQYF
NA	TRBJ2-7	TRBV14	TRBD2	TGTGCCAGCAGCCAAGTTCCAATAACTAGCGGGGGGGCCTACGAGCAGTACTTC	CASSQVPITSGGAYEQYF
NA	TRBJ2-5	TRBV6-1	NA	TGTGCCAGCAGTTTCCCCATAAATTCCCAAGAGACCCAGTACTTC	CASSFPINSQETQYF
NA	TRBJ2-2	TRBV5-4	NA	TGTGCCAGCAGCTTGTCTCGGGGCGTGAACACCGGGGAGCTGTTTTTT	CASSLSRGVNTGELFF
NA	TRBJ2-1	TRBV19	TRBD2	TGTGCCAGTAGTACGCTCACTAGCGGGGGGATCAATGAGCAGTTCTTC	CASSTLTSGGINEQFF
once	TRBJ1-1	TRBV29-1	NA	TGCAGCTATAAGAACACTGAAGCTTTCTTT	CSYKNTEAFF
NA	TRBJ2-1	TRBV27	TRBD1	TGTGCCAGCAGTCAGACAGGGGTGGATGAGCAGTTCTTC	CASSQTGVDEQFF
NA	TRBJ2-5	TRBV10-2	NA	TGCGCCAGCAGTGAGAGGGTGGGGCGTAAACAAGAGACCCAGTACTTC	CASSERVGRKQETQYF
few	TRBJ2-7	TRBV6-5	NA	TGTGCCAGCAGTTACTCGGCAGGGGAAGGGGACGAGCAGTACTTC	CASSYSAGEGDEQYF
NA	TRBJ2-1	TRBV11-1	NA	TGTGCCAGCAGCTTAGCGGGAGGGGGTGAGCAGTTCTTC	CASSLAGGGEQFF
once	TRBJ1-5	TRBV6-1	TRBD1	TGTGCCAGCACGGACAGGGGAATAGGACAGCCCCAGCATTTT	CASTDRGIGQPQHF
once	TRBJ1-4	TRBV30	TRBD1	TGTGCCTGGGAGGGGACAGGGAACGAAAAACTGTTTTTT	CAWEGTGNEKLFF
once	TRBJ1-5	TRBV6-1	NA	TGTGCCAGCAGCGATCAGGGAACCCTTAATCTTGGGCATTTT	CASSDQGTLNLGHF
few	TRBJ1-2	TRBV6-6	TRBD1	TGTGCCAGCAGGCAGGGACAGAACTATGGCTACACCTTC	CASRQGQNYGYTF
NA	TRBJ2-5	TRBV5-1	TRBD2	TGCGCCAGCAGCGCCGGGGGTAGCGGGGGCTCGGAGACCCAGTACTTC	CASSAGGSGGSETQYF
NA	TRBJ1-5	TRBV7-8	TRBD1	TGTGCCAGCAGGCCGACAGGGAATAGCAATCAGCCCCAGCATTTT	CASRPTGNSNQPQHF
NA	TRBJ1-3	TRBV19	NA	TGTGCCAGTAAAACAGACGGAGCCTCTGGAAACACCATATATTTT	CASKTDGASGNTIYF
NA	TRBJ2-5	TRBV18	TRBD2	TGTGCCAGCTCACGTCCGGGAGGGGGAGAGACCCAGTACTTC	CASSRPGGGETQYF
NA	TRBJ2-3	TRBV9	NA	TGTGCCAGCAGTGACAGGTCGAGCACAGATACGCAGTATTTT	CASSDRSSTDTQYF
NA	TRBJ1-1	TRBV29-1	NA	TGCAGCGTTAAATACAGGGATGGCACTGAAGCTTTCTTT	CSVKYRDGTEAFF
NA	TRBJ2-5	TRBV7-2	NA	TGTGCCAGCAGCTTAAGGGCAGGGGCGGGAGTCCTGCAGACCCAGTACTTC	CASSLRAGAGVLQTQYF
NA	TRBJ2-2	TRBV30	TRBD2	TGTGCCTGGAGTCCCCGGGGGCTAGCGGGAGCTGGTGACACCGGGGAGCTGTTTTTT	CAWSPRGLAGAGDTGELFF
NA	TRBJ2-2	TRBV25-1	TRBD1	TGTGCCAGCGGACAGGGGTACGGGGAGCTGTTTTTT	CASGQGYGELFF
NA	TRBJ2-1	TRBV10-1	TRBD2	TGCGCCAGCAGTGAGTCGACTAGCGCGAATGAGCAGTTCTTC	CASSESTSANEQFF
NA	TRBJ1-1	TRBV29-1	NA	TGCAGCGTCATAGATCAGGGGAACACTGAAGCTTTCTTT	CSVIDQGNTEAFF
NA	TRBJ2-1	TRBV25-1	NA	TGTGCCAGCAGTGAATGGGTTAGCTCCTACAATGAGCAGTTCTTC	CASSEWVSSYNEQFF
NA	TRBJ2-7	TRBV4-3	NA	TGCGCCAGCAGCCAAGAAGGGGGAACGCCCTACGAGCAGTACTTC	CASSQEGGTPYEQYF
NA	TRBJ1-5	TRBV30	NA	TGTGCCTGGGCCTCCGAAGGCGCGGGGCAGCCCCAGCATTTT	CAWASEGAGQPQHF
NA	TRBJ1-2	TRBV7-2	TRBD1	TGTGCCAGCAGCTTAGATACAGGGGGCGAGGGCTACACCTTC	CASSLDTGGEGYTF
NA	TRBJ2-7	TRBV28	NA	TGTGCCAGCAGTCCCTCCGGGACGGGAAGATACGAGCAGTACTTC	CASSPSGTGRYEQYF
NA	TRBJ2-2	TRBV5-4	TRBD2	TGTGCCAGCAGCTTTTTCGTGACTAGCGGAAAAACCGGGGAGCTGTTTTTT	CASSFFVTSGKTGELFF
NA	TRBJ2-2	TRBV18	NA	TGTGCCAGCTCCGACTCCTTGGACAGCCACAACACCGGGGAGCTGTTTTTT	CASSDSLDSHNTGELFF